Listed below are T cell receptor beta chains from one sample, sequenced in a study of cytomegalovirus exposure and HLA in healthy donors. The protocol was immunoSEQ multiplex PCR, while the TCRdb copy is restricted to in-frame clones and leaves out a portion. The sample has more than 95,000 clones; roughly 17% are singletons. The sequencing sample was made of PBMCs. The receptors stem from a female donor in good health and CMV-seropositive. The CDR3 runs from the conserved cysteine through the conserved F or W. Each record gives: D gene, clone size, CDR3 length, J gene, V gene, CDR3 protein, CDR3 DNA. D genes are given only for firm matches. Rows may omit the clone size; those that give it use once, few, many or a size class.

NA,few,14,TRBJ2-2,TRBV18,CASTTSVNTGELFF,TGTGCCAGCACGACCAGCGTTAACACCGGGGAGCTGTTTTTT
NA,NA,15,TRBJ2-1,TRBV6-5,CASSYYRSSYNEQFF,TGTGCCAGCAGTTACTACAGAAGCTCCTACAATGAGCAGTTCTTC
TRBD1,few,13,TRBJ2-7,TRBV30,CAGEQGARYEQYF,TGTGCCGGCGAACAGGGGGCACGGTACGAGCAGTACTTC
NA,NA,15,TRBJ1-1,TRBV12-5,CASGLDSGAGTEAFF,TGTGCTAGTGGTTTGGATTCAGGGGCCGGCACTGAAGCTTTCTTT
TRBD1,NA,14,TRBJ1-1,TRBV6-5,CASSYSHRGTEAFF,TGTGCCAGCAGTTACAGTCACAGGGGCACTGAAGCTTTCTTT
TRBD1,NA,15,TRBJ2-5,TRBV29-1,CSVKTRDSNEETQYF,TGCAGCGTCAAAACCCGGGACAGCAACGAAGAGACCCAGTACTTC
NA,few,14,TRBJ2-3,TRBV9,CASSSEVATDTQYF,TGTGCCAGCAGCAGCGAAGTCGCCACAGATACGCAGTATTTT
TRBD2,few,15,TRBJ2-1,TRBV28,CASSDRTSGRYEQFF,TGTGCCAGCAGTGACCGGACTAGCGGGAGGTATGAGCAGTTCTTC
TRBD2,NA,16,TRBJ2-3,TRBV5-1,CASSQLGSSGVDTQYF,TGCGCCAGCAGCCAACTAGGGTCTAGCGGGGTAGATACGCAGTATTTT
NA,few,16,TRBJ2-1,TRBV19,CASSTYTGILYNEQFF,TGTGCCAGTAGTACTTACACAGGGATTCTTTACAATGAGCAGTTCTTC
NA,few,15,TRBJ2-7,TRBV7-9,CASSPPSGASYEQYF,TGTGCCAGCAGCCCCCCTTCAGGGGCCTCCTACGAGCAGTACTTC
TRBD2,NA,16,TRBJ2-3,TRBV11-3,CASSLGEGDVADTQYF,TGTGCCAGCAGCTTGGGGGAGGGAGATGTCGCAGATACGCAGTATTTT
NA,few,16,TRBJ2-2,TRBV18,CASSPRVAANTGELFF,TGTGCCAGCTCACCACGAGTAGCGGCAAACACCGGGGAGCTGTTTTTT
TRBD2,NA,16,TRBJ2-7,TRBV15,CATSRGLAGGSYEQYF,TGTGCCACCAGCCGAGGACTAGCGGGAGGGTCCTACGAGCAGTACTTC
NA,few,13,TRBJ2-5,TRBV14,CASSPSGAETQYF,TGTGCCAGCAGCCCCAGCGGAGCAGAGACCCAGTACTTC
NA,NA,15,TRBJ1-2,TRBV6-6,CASSPTGYQNYGYTF,TGTGCCAGCAGTCCCACAGGATACCAGAACTATGGCTACACCTTC
NA,few,14,TRBJ1-2,TRBV9,CASSVLGRDYGYTF,TGTGCCAGCAGCGTATTGGGGCGAGACTATGGCTACACCTTC
TRBD2,few,12,TRBJ2-1,TRBV6-6,CASRRGAGEQFF,TGTGCCAGCAGGCGGGGGGCGGGTGAGCAGTTCTTC
TRBD1,few,13,TRBJ1-2,TRBV5-6,CASSFEGATGYTF,TGTGCCAGCAGCTTCGAGGGGGCGACTGGCTACACCTTC
TRBD2,NA,17,TRBJ2-2,TRBV5-4,CASSPGLAGAFTGELFF,TGTGCCAGCAGCCCGGGACTAGCGGGAGCATTTACCGGGGAGCTGTTTTTT
TRBD1,few,13,TRBJ2-5,TRBV7-9,CASSYRGQETQYF,TGTGCCAGCAGCTACAGGGGACAAGAGACCCAGTACTTC
TRBD1,NA,19,TRBJ2-1,TRBV19,CASSTGQGETGTRYNEQFF,TGTGCCAGTAGTACTGGACAGGGGGAGACCGGGACGAGATACAATGAGCAGTTCTTC
TRBD2,few,12,TRBJ2-3,TRBV30,CAGGEGTDTQYF,TGTGCCGGGGGGGAGGGCACAGATACGCAGTATTTT
NA,few,14,TRBJ2-7,TRBV27,CASSPGLGWGEQYF,TGTGCCAGCAGTCCAGGGCTAGGTTGGGGCGAGCAGTACTTC
NA,few,15,TRBJ2-3,TRBV6-5,CASSYYRSFTDTQYF,TGTGCCAGCAGTTACTACAGATCATTCACAGATACGCAGTATTTT
NA,NA,15,TRBJ2-7,TRBV7-2,CASSSAGQPLYEQYF,TGTGCCAGCAGCTCCGCCGGACAGCCACTCTACGAGCAGTACTTC
TRBD1,NA,13,TRBJ2-7,TRBV10-1,CASSMTGTYEQYF,TGCGCCAGCAGTATGACAGGGACCTACGAGCAGTACTTC
NA,NA,15,TRBJ1-2,TRBV5-1,CASSYSGVPNYGYTF,TGCGCCAGCAGCTACTCAGGGGTCCCTAACTATGGCTACACCTTC
TRBD1,few,19,TRBJ1-1,TRBV4-3,CASSQDRARTGERNTEAFF,TGCGCCAGCAGCCAAGATCGGGCCCGGACAGGGGAAAGGAACACTGAAGCTTTCTTT
NA,NA,15,TRBJ1-1,TRBV28,CASSSVVWRVTEAFF,TGTGCCAGCAGTTCCGTTGTCTGGAGGGTCACTGAAGCTTTCTTT
NA,NA,17,TRBJ2-7,TRBV21-1,CASSKGWRTPPFYEQYF,TGTGCCAGCAGCAAAGGGTGGAGGACCCCACCTTTCTACGAGCAGTACTTC
NA,NA,15,TRBJ1-1,TRBV6-5,CASSYSVQGGTEAFF,TGTGCCAGCAGTTACTCGGTTCAGGGCGGCACTGAAGCTTTCTTT
NA,NA,14,TRBJ2-2,TRBV28,CASSLGGTTGELFF,TGTGCCAGCAGTTTGGGCGGGACTACCGGGGAGCTGTTTTTT
NA,few,15,TRBJ2-7,TRBV5-1,CASSPTTGHSYEQYF,TGCGCCAGCAGCCCTACCACCGGACACTCCTACGAGCAGTACTTC
NA,many,14,TRBJ2-5,TRBV6-5,CASRQPGYQETQYF,TGTGCCAGCAGGCAACCCGGGTACCAAGAGACCCAGTACTTC
NA,NA,15,TRBJ2-7,TRBV28,CASITPGAQDYEQYF,TGTGCCAGCATCACGCCTGGGGCCCAGGACTACGAGCAGTACTTC
NA,few,16,TRBJ1-4,TRBV6-1,CASSDFFVGAGEKLFF,TGTGCCAGCAGTGATTTTTTCGTAGGGGCAGGTGAAAAACTGTTTTTT
NA,few,14,TRBJ2-6,TRBV29-1,CSVAQGSGANVLTF,TGCAGCGTTGCACAGGGTTCTGGGGCCAACGTCCTGACTTTC
TRBD1,NA,13,TRBJ2-7,TRBV7-7,CASSTGTGYEQYF,TGTGCTAGCAGCACTGGGACAGGGTACGAGCAGTACTTC
TRBD1,NA,16,TRBJ2-7,TRBV28,CASSTPTGISPYEQYF,TGTGCCAGCAGTACACCGACAGGGATAAGCCCCTACGAGCAGTACTTC
TRBD1,NA,14,TRBJ2-1,TRBV9,CASARTGGYNEQFF,TGTGCCAGCGCAAGGACAGGGGGCTACAATGAGCAGTTCTTC
NA,NA,14,TRBJ2-7,TRBV2,CASSDQGGSYEQYF,TGTGCCAGCAGTGACCAGGGTGGGTCCTACGAGCAGTACTTC
TRBD2,NA,14,TRBJ2-1,TRBV6-5,CASSQLAGEDEQFF,TGTGCCAGCAGTCAACTAGCGGGAGAAGATGAGCAGTTCTTC
NA,once,11,TRBJ2-7,TRBV5-4,CASSLLREQYF,TGTGCCAGCAGCTTGCTCCGCGAGCAGTACTTC
TRBD1,few,14,TRBJ1-6,TRBV5-1,CASTLGQGNSPLHF,TGCGCCAGCACCCTAGGACAGGGGAATTCACCCCTCCACTTT
TRBD2,NA,16,TRBJ2-7,TRBV5-4,CASSLAVYGGSPEQYF,TGTGCCAGCAGCTTGGCAGTGTATGGCGGGAGCCCGGAACAGTACTTC
TRBD2,few,14,TRBJ2-7,TRBV30,CAWSELAGGQKQYF,TGTGCCTGGAGTGAGTTAGCGGGAGGGCAGAAGCAGTACTTC
NA,few,15,TRBJ1-2,TRBV4-1,CASSEIGQTPYGYTF,TGCGCCAGCAGCGAAATTGGACAGACTCCCTATGGCTACACCTTC